This T cell receptor beta chain originates from a study of T cells after posttransplantation cyclophosphamide listed by TCRdb under 2016. Describing the broader study: Using TRB sequencing, the study followed how the T cell repertoire reconstituted after myeloablative bone marrow transplantation in which posttransplantation cyclophosphamide served as GVHD prophylaxis. Public TRB sequences were compared against a database of over 3,600 sequences linked to responses to pathogens, tumor antigens, self-antigens and alloantigens. In 3 patients, TRB sequencing was also performed on up to about 3 more blood samples taken 2 to 5.2 years after transplant, and in 4 patients, pretransplant blood was also TRB-sequenced. Antigen receptor sequencing was done on samples from some 40 PTCy-treated patients and from roughly 17 related bone marrow donors of those patients. TRA and TRB clonality were tightly correlated in roughly ten samples, so subsequent TCR analyses focused on TRB only. Blood from all 30 or so PTCy patients with 1-year posttransplant specimens was subjected to TRB sequencing. Paper-wide results and their limitations: Across the roughly 48 patients, TRB clonality was highly associated with recipient CMV seropositivity and CMV reactivation, and diversity with PTCy was similar to that in the CNI/methotrexate controls. The TRB repertoires of T cells infiltrating skin or the GI tract showed only limited overlap with the TRB repertoires found in blood. Donor-recipient similarity was low at 1-2 months but rose over the first year, and later blood repertoires were often dominated by donor CD8+ memory clones.

For CDR1 and CDR2, the germline V gene lists SGHRS and YFSETQ. Spanning cysteine to phenylalanine, the CDR3 consists of 14 amino acids. Only CDR3 DNA is held: 42 bases, read in frame from base 1. Trimming costs V 0 bases and J 8 bases, and their ends lie 11 bases apart. Peripheral blood samples were provided by related bone marrow donors on the day of marrow donation. Peripheral blood and bone marrow mononuclear cells were isolated by Ficoll-Hypaque density centrifugation and were cryopreserved. TRB sequencing was run on genomic DNA with either the immunoSEQ assay at survey resolution or the hsTCRB kit. As for how the authors treated the data: Initial read processing used immunoSEQ software, and repertoire analyses used the LymphoSeq R package. For each TRB dataset, clonality was calculated as 1 minus normalized Shannon entropy, and the Gini coefficient was computed as well. To infer phenotypes in unsorted samples, TRB sequences from sorted subsets of the recipient or donor were mapped onto the unsorted samples of the same recipient. TCRdb took over this immuneACCESS table, retaining in-frame rearrangements with V and J assigned. Such tables are incomplete; in checked studies, under half of the missing clones stem from an unresolved V gene, and the remainder is unexplained. The V and J calls and clone size are taken from that table; D and trimming were inferred from the DNA. This sample is represented by about 36,000 clones, with no singletons among them. The ten top clones hold approximately 1.2% of the sample.

This clone has at least ten counts. Its target antigen remains unknown. No base-level quality is on record; no much larger clone is a single base apart. Recombination joined TRBV5-1 with TRBJ1-4, with the D gene too uncertain to name. The TCR originated in a girl aged 5-17 years in good health, CMV-negative, and a related stem cell transplant donor. The sequenced sample consisted of PBMCs. The DNA reads TGCGCCAGCAGCTTGGGAGGAAGAGGGGAAAAACTGTTTTTT. Its protein product is CASSLGGRGEKLFF.